Each of the 21 T cell receptor beta chains below was sequenced from the same sample in a study of shared clonotypes between healthy human individuals. The data were produced by immunoSEQ multiplex PCR, yet TCRdb's version contains in-frame clones alone and is incomplete. The data contain 850,000 to 1,200,000 clones, roughly 80% of them seen just once; the ten biggest clones take up approximately 1.5%. Sequenced: memory CD4+ T cells sorted from blood. Subset defined: CD45RA-negative fraction. The receptor set was obtained from a man younger than 30 in good health.

The rearrangement uses TRBV7-9 and TRBJ2-1; 10 nucleotides line up with TRBD2. CDR3 length: 15 amino acids. V was pared by 3 bases and J by 8 bases, with 7 bases of the junction left unmatched. Per germline, CDR1 SEHNR and CDR2 FQNEAQ (reference sequence). In nucleotides, the CDR3 is TGTGCCAGCAGCTTGAACAGCGGGGGGGCCGATGAGCAGTTCTTC. It specifies CASSLNSGGADEQFF.

This clone came up a few times. The rearrangement joins TRBV10-3 to TRBJ1-1; D not resolved. This CDR3 is built from 14 residues. The ends were cut back, 2 bases at V and 3 bases at J, with 10 bases in the middle. CDR1 is ENHRY, CDR2 SYGVKD, per germline. The CDR3 DNA reads TGTGCCATCAGTGAGGGAGGGTTGGACACTGAAGCTTTCTTT. Translation: CAISEGGLDTEAFF.

V and J are TRBV6-6 and TRBJ1-2, with 9 bases identical to TRBD1. In germline, CDR1 is MNHNY, CDR2 SVGAGI (reference sequence). V gave up 4 bases and J gave up 2 bases; unmatched junction bases: 2. CDR3 length: 14 amino acids. This CDR3 is CASSLGTGNYGYTF. The CDR3 region has the DNA TGTGCCAGCAGTTTAGGGACAGGGAACTATGGCTACACCTTC.

This chain joins TRBV13 and TRBJ2-1; no firm D call. This CDR3 has 14 residues. V was clipped by 2 bases and J by 9 bases, with 14 bases between them. From germline, CDR1 is PRHDT and CDR2 FYEKMQ (reference sequence). The CDR3 sequence: CASSLNFVLGEQFF. CDR3 bases: TGTGCCAGCAGCTTAAATTTTGTGCTCGGTGAGCAGTTCTTC.

The rearrangement links TRBV11-2 to TRBJ1-3; unclear D gene. The CDR3 spans 15 residues. Germline V gene data show CDR1 as SGHAT and CDR2 as FQNNGV. V lost 0 bases and J lost 2, with 8 bases in between. CDR3 sequence (DNA): TGTGCCAGCAGCTTAGAGGGTCGGACTGGAAACACCATATATTTT. This sequence encodes CASSLEGRTGNTIYF.

CDR3 loop: CASRGGLAGPNEQYF. The CDR3 nucleotides read TGTGCCAGCAGGGGGGGACTAGCGGGACCTAACGAGCAGTACTTC. The V call is TRBV6-1, the J call TRBJ2-7; 13 bases line up with TRBD2. Germline-derived CDR1 and CDR2 are MNHNS and SASEGT. J gave up 5 bases and V 6 bases, and 7 bases lay outside the gene matches. This CDR3 comprises 15 residues.

The rearrangement links TRBV5-6 to TRBJ1-1, with D perhaps matching TRBD1 (5 bases). The CDR3 extends over 16 amino acids. Trimming shortened V by 1 base and J by 10 bases, and 23 bases separated the two germline ends. Germline V CDR1 and CDR2: SGHDT, YYEEEE. CDR3 coding DNA: TGTGCCAGCAGCTTGCGAGTGTCCTGGGCAGGGCATCCAGCTTTCTTT. Translating it yields CASSLRVSWAGHPAFF.

The chain employs TRBV27 and TRBJ2-7; D is unclear. V was pared by 2 bases and J by 8 bases, with 16 bases between. CDR3 length equals 14 residues. The germline V gene encodes CDR1 MNHEY and CDR2 SMNVEV (reference sequence). CDR3 sequence: CASSLNGPSSQQYF. The CDR3 DNA reads TGTGCCAGCAGTTTAAACGGTCCCTCGTCGCAGCAGTACTTC.

The chain joins TRBV7-2 to TRBJ2-7; D is undetermined. The germline gives CDR1 SGHTA, CDR2 FQGNSA. Trimming pared 1 base from V and 6 bases from J, leaving 13 bases between. The CDR3 contains 14 residues. The CDR3 DNA sequence: TGTGCCAGCAGCTTAGACCGGTATATCTCCGAGCAGTACTTC. Translating it yields CASSLDRYISEQYF.

The chain joins TRBV30 to TRBJ2-7; D is possibly TRBD1 or TRBD2 (5 bases each). Germline loops: CDR1 GTSNPN, CDR2 SVGIG (reference sequence). Trimming removed 5 bases from V and 5 bases from J, with 19 bases in between. The CDR3 spans 14 residues. CDR3 nucleotides: TGTGCCTGGGAAGGACTTAAGGGGTCCGACGAGCAGTACTTC. Amino acids: CAWEGLKGSDEQYF.

V is TRBV10-3 and J is TRBJ2-7; a weak D match, TRBD1 (5 bases). CDR3 length: 14 residues. Trimming took off 7 bases at V and 7 bases at J, with 20 bases between the two ends. The germline V gene has CDR1 ENHRY and CDR2 SYGVKD. In DNA, the CDR3 is TGTGCCATCACCCCCAGGGAAGGAACCTGGGAGCAGTACTTC. It encodes CAITPREGTWEQYF.

The chain carries TRBV5-4 and TRBJ1-1; 8 nucleotides line up with TRBD1. Trimming cost V 7 bases and J 4 bases; bases outside gene matches: 6. Per the germline V gene, CDR1 is SGHNT and CDR2 is YYREEE (reference sequence). CDR3 length: 13 residues. CDR3 loop: CASSRQGSTEAFF. The CDR3 nucleotides read TGTGCCAGCTCTCGACAGGGGAGCACTGAAGCTTTCTTT.

This rearrangement joins TRBV7-9 to TRBJ1-5; 7 nucleotides line up with TRBD1. The CDR3 has 18 amino acids. Germline V gives CDR1 SEHNR, CDR2 FQNEAQ (reference sequence). With 5 bases clipped from V and 6 bases from J, the junction kept 19 bases outside the gene matches. CDR3 residues: CASSRIEWTGAIGQPQHF. Written as DNA, the CDR3 is TGTGCCAGCAGCCGAATCGAATGGACAGGAGCAATCGGTCAGCCCCAGCATTTT.

DNA of the CDR3: TGTGCCAGCAGCTTAGGCACCCCGGGTGAGACCCAGTACTTC. Translation: CASSLGTPGETQYF. The V and J genes are TRBV11-3 and TRBJ2-5, with D unresolved. Trimming took off 1 base at V and 5 bases at J, with 11 bases between the two ends. Germline CDR1 reads SGHNT; CDR2 reads YENEEA. This CDR3 has 14 residues.

The V call is TRBV7-2, the J call TRBJ1-3; no definite D call. The ends were cut back, 1 base at V and 1 base at J, with 11 bases in the middle. Germline V gives CDR1 SGHTA, CDR2 FQGNSA. This CDR3 comprises 16 residues. CDR3 nucleotides: TGTGCCAGCAGCTTAGGCCCCCTAGGGTCTGGAAACACCATATATTTT. Translated: CASSLGPLGSGNTIYF.

A remark on this clone: Other DNA sequences in the sample encode the same CDR3. The chain employs TRBV11-2 and TRBJ2-7; D uncertain. V shed 3 bases and J shed 0 bases, with 6 bases lying between them. The CDR3 consists of 13 residues. The germline V gene encodes CDR1 SGHAT and CDR2 FQNNGV. CDR3 protein: CASSLGSSYEQYF. The CDR3 coding sequence is TGTGCCAGCAGCTTGGGTAGCTCCTACGAGCAGTACTTC.

V and J are TRBV10-3 and TRBJ1-6; a weak D match, TRBD1 (5 bases). This CDR3 region has 14 residues. V was pared by 10 bases and J by 7 bases, with 17 bases between. Looked up from germline, CDR1 is ENHRY and CDR2 is SYGVKD. The DNA of the CDR3 is TGTGCCACCGGGCCTCAGGGTAACAATTCACCCCTCCACTTT. This sequence encodes CATGPQGNNSPLHF.

The chain recombines TRBV30 with TRBJ2-7; D may be TRBD1 or TRBD2 (5 bases each). CDR3 length: 14 residues. Germline V gene sequence: CDR1 GTSNPN, CDR2 SVGIG (reference sequence). The germline V and J ends were trimmed by 4 bases and 5 bases, with 18 bases remaining between them. CDR3 amino acids: CAWNREGFWDEQYF. DNA for the CDR3: TGTGCCTGGAATCGAGAGGGGTTCTGGGACGAGCAGTACTTC.

The chain has TRBV2 and TRBJ1-4, with TRBD1 as a possible D gene (5 bases). Trimming removed 4 bases at V and 7 bases at J, with 16 bases between. CDR3 length: 15 residues. In germline, CDR1 is SNHLY, CDR2 FYNNEI. CDR3 protein: CASSGLGVRGEKLFF. CDR3 sequence (DNA): TGTGCCAGCAGTGGGTTAGGGGTTCGGGGTGAAAAACTGTTTTTT.

V and J are TRBV5-4 and TRBJ2-5, with D tentatively TRBD2 (6 bases). V was trimmed by 4 bases and J by 0 bases, leaving 13 bases between them. CDR1 is SGHNT, CDR2 YYREEE, per germline (reference sequence). CDR3 length: 15 amino acids. CDR3 residues: CASSARRLDQETQYF. In nucleotides, the CDR3 is TGTGCCAGCAGCGCCCGTCGACTAGACCAAGAGACCCAGTACTTC.

This clone was recorded at least ten times. This chain joins TRBV6-6 and TRBJ2-7; the D gene is possibly TRBD2 (6 bases). The CDR3 has 15 amino acids. Trimming shortened V by 6 bases and J by 1 base, and 16 bases separated the two germline ends. The germline CDR1 and CDR2 sequences are MNHNY and SVGAGI (reference sequence). The CDR3 DNA sequence: TGTGCCAGCAGGGGGAGGAGTGGCGGATCCTACGAGCAGTACTTC. It translates to CASRGRSGGSYEQYF.